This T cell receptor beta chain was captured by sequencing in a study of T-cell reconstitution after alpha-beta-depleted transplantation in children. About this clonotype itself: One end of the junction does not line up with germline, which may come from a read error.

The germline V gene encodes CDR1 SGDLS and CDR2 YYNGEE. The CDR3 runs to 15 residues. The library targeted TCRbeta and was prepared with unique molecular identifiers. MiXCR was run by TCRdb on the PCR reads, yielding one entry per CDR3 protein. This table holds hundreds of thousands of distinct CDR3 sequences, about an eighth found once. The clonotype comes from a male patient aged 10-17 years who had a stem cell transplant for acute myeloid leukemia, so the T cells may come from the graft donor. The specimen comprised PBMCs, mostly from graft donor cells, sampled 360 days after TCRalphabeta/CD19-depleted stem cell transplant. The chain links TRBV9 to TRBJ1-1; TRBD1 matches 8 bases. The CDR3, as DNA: TGTGCCAGCAGCGGGGGGGGACAGGCGAACCCTGAAGCTTTCTTT. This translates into CASSGGGQANPEAFF.